Detailed here is one T cell receptor (beta chain). Only in-frame clones appear in the TCRdb table, and some are missing; sequencing was by immunoSEQ multiplex PCR. The sample holds about 69,000 clones, 85% seen once. This record belongs to a study of blood T cell repertoires in COVID-19. The V end lost 4 bases, the J end lost 7 bases, and 13 bases lay between the germline ends. Per germline, CDR1 LGHDT and CDR2 YNNKEL (reference sequence). This CDR3 has 13 amino acids. The origin of this receptor is an elderly man with acute or convalescent COVID-19. This sequence joins TRBV3-1 (or the pseudogene TRBV3-2) and TRBJ1-2; D is possibly TRBD1 (5 bases). Source material: peripheral blood. CDR3 region: CASSLNGGGGYTF. DNA for the CDR3: TGTGCCAGCAGCCTTAACGGGGGGGGTGGCTACACCTTC.